Following are 18 T cell receptor beta chains from one sample sequenced in a study of T cells expressing NK-cell markers. TCRdb reworked the 5' RACE reads into one entry per CDR3 protein, no DNA. Its table records 300,000 to 450,000 distinct CDR3 sequences. The sequenced sample consisted of blood T cells: a sorted CD56 or NKG2C T cell subset, CD4+ or CD8+ T cells, or bulk PBMC T cells (not recorded which). These receptors all stem from a man between 18 and 69 years old in good health.

V and J are TRBV7-6 and TRBJ2-7; the D call from TCRdb, TRBD2, cannot be confirmed without DNA. CDR3 length equals 14 residues. Germline V CDR1 and CDR2: SGHVS, FNYEAQ. CDR3 sequence: CASSLAAGFGEQYF.

The chain is built from TRBV2 and TRBJ2-2; TCRdb gives TRBD1 as the D gene, but with no DNA this cannot be confirmed. Per the germline V gene, CDR1 is SNHLY and CDR2 is FYNNEI. CDR3 length: 13 residues. CDR3 region: CATSGVWTGELFF.

The V and J genes are TRBV10-3 and TRBJ2-3; TCRdb picks TRBD2, but there is no DNA to check that call. This CDR3 has 15 amino acids. CDR1 is ENHRY, CDR2 SYGVKD, per germline. The CDR3 region is CATGTSGGAVDTQYF.

The chain joins TRBV20-1 to TRBJ1-6; TCRdb reports TRBD1, a call that lacks DNA to check it against. The CDR3 loop spans 18 amino acids. CDR1 DFQATT and CDR2 SNEGSKA come from the germline V gene (reference sequence). The chain's CDR3 is CSASQLGTGHFLGSPLHF.

J is TRBJ2-7 and V is TRBV7-6; the D call from TCRdb, TRBD1, cannot be confirmed without DNA. Germline values: CDR1 SGHVS, CDR2 FNYEAQ. CDR3 length: 15 residues. The CDR3 sequence is CASSIRQGSQYEQYF. Together with reference TRBV7-6 and TRBJ2-7, the CDR3 gives the full variable domain: GAGVSQSPRYKVTKRGQDVALRCDPISGHVSLYWYRQALGQGPEFLTYFNYEAQQDKSGLPNDRFSAERPEGSISTLTIQRTEQRDSAMYRCASSIRQGSQYEQYFGPGTRLTVT.

The V gene is TRBV6-4, the J gene TRBJ2-4. The CDR3 is made up of 15 amino acids. Germline CDR1 is MRHNA and CDR2 is SNTAGT. CDR3 sequence reads: CASSDPGLAKNIQYF.

This rearrangement joins TRBV28 to TRBJ2-3; there is no DNA to check the TCRdb D call of TRBD1. Germline CDR1 and CDR2: MDHEN and SYDVKM. CDR3 length: 14 amino acids. CDR3 region: CASSVPPGEDTQYF.

The CDR3 region is CASSVSPVKNIQYF. The V and J genes are TRBV9 and TRBJ2-4; checking the TCRdb D call of TRBD2 is not possible without DNA. There are 14 residues in the CDR3. Germline-derived CDR1 and CDR2 are SGDLS and YYNGEE.

This chain connects TRBV28 to TRBJ2-5. This CDR3 has 12 amino acids. From germline, CDR1 is MDHEN and CDR2 SYDVKM. CDR3 residues: CASRGRTETQYF. The entire variable domain, with the rest obtained from reference TRBV28 and TRBJ2-5, is as follows: DVKVTQSSRYLVKRTGEKVFLECVQDMDHENMFWYRQDPGLGLRLIYFSYDVKMKEKGDIPEGYSVSREKKERFSLILESASTNQTSMYLCASRGRTETQYFGPGTRLLVL.

This chain connects TRBV6-1 to TRBJ2-1; TCRdb selects TRBD1, and the lack of DNA leaves this call unchecked. Germline loops: CDR1 MNHNS, CDR2 SASEGT. This CDR3 contains 16 residues. The CDR3 reads CASSEVGGARKNEQFF.

The CDR3 sequence is CASRKGSGDNEQFF. The chain joins TRBV6-1 to TRBJ2-1; with no DNA, the TCRdb D assignment of TRBD1 cannot be verified. Germline CDR1 and CDR2: MNHNS and SASEGT. The CDR3 is 14 residues long.

J is TRBJ2-3 and V is TRBV29-1. CDR3 length: 12 residues. CDR1 SQVTM and CDR2 ANQGSEA come from the germline V gene. The CDR3 loop is CSGSSFTDTQYF.

This chain connects TRBV5-1 to TRBJ2-2; TCRdb reports TRBD2, a call that lacks DNA to check it against. There are 16 residues in the CDR3. The germline V gene has CDR1 SGHRS and CDR2 YFSETQ. CDR3: CASSLTGRPNTGELFF.

The rearrangement links TRBV12-3 or TRBV12-4 to TRBJ2-3; TCRdb picks TRBD2, but there is no DNA to check that call. This CDR3 spans 14 amino acids. CDR3 sequence reads: CASSSGLAGGRAYF.

This chain links TRBV28 with TRBJ2-7; TCRdb names TRBD1, which stays unverified in the absence of DNA. Germline V gene lookup returns CDR1 MDHEN and CDR2 SYDVKM. The CDR3 is made up of 13 amino acids. CDR3 sequence reads: CASSILSVQVQYF.

The V gene is TRBV12-3 or TRBV12-4, the J gene TRBJ1-2; TCRdb returns TRBD1, unconfirmable since there is no DNA. This CDR3 spans 17 amino acids. The CDR3 sequence: CASRAPGQGVQSYGYTF.

This chain joins TRBV19 and TRBJ1-1. The germline V gene encodes CDR1 LNHDA and CDR2 SQIVND (reference sequence). The CDR3 covers 15 residues. The CDR3: CASSSRPPLTGEAFF. Filled out from reference TRBV19 and TRBJ1-1, the complete variable domain reads DGGITQSPKYLFRKEGQNVTLSCEQNLNHDAMYWYRQDPGQGLRLIYYSQIVNDFQKGDIAEGYSVSREKKESFPLTVTSAQKNPTAFYLCASSSRPPLTGEAFFGQGTRLTVV.

This chain uses TRBV2 with TRBJ1-2; absent DNA, TCRdb's TRBD1 call cannot be checked. Per germline, CDR1 SNHLY and CDR2 FYNNEI. This CDR3 has 14 amino acids. The CDR3 loop reads CASRRDRVTYGYTF.